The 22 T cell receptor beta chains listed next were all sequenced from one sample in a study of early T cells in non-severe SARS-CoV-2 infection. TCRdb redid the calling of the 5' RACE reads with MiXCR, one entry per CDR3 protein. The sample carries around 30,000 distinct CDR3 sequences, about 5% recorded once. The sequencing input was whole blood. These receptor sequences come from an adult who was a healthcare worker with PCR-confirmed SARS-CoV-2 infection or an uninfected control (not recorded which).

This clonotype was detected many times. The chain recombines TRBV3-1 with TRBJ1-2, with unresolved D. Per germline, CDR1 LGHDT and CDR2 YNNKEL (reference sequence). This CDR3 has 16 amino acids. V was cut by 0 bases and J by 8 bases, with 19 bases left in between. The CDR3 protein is CASSQERRSQIGGYTF. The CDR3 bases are TGTGCCAGCAGCCAAGAGCGCAGGAGCCAGATCGGGGGCTACACCTTC.

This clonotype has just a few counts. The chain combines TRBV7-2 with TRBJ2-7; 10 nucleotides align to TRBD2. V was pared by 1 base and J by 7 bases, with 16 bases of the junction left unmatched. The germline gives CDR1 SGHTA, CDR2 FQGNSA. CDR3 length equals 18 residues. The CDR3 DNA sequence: TGTGCCAGCAGCTTAGGGTTTAGTCTAGCGGGAGCCGCCGGTGAGCAGTACTTC. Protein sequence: CASSLGFSLAGAAGEQYF.

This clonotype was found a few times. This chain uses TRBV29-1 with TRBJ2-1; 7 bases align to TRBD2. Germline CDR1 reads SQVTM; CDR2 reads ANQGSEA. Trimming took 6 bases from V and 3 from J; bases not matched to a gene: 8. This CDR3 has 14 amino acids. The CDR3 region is CSVVAGDGYNEQFF. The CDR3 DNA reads TGCAGCGTAGTTGCGGGGGATGGCTACAATGAGCAGTTCTTC.

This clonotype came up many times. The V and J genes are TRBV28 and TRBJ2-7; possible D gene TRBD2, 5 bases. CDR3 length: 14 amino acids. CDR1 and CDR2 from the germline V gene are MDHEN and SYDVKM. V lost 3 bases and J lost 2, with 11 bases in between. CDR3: CASSLLARAYEQYF. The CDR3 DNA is TGTGCCAGCAGTTTGCTAGCCCGAGCCTACGAGCAGTACTTC.

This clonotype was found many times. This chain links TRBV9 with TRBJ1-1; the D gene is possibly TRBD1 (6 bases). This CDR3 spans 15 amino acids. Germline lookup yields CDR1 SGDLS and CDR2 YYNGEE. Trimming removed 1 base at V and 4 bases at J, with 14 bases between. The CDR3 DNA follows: TGTGCCAGCAGCGTATCAGGGGCTGTCGGCACTGAAGCTTTCTTT. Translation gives CASSVSGAVGTEAFF.

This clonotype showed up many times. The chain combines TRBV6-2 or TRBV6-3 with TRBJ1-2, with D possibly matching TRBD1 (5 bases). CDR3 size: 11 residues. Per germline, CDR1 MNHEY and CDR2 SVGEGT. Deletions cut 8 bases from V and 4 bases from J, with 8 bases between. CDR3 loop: CASRDSYGYTF. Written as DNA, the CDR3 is TGTGCCAGCCGCGACAGCTATGGCTACACCTTC.

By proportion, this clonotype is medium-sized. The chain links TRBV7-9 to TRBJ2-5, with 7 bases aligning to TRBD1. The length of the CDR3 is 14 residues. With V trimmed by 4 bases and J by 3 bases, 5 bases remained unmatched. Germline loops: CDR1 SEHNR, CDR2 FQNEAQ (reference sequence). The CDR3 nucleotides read TGTGCCAGCAGCTCCTACGGGACAGAAGAGACCCAGTACTTC. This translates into CASSSYGTEETQYF.

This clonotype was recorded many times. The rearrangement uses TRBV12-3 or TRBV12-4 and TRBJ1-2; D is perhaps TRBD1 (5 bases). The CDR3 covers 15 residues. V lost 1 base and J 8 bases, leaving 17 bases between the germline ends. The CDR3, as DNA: TGTGCCAGCAGTTTAGTAAGGGGAGTAAGCGGGGGCTACACCTTC. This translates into CASSLVRGVSGGYTF.

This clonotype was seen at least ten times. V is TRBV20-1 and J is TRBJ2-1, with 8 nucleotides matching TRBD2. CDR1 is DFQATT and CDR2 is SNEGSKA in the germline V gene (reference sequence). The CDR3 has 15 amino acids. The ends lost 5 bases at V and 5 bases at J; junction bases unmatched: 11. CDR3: CSARSGTSLDNEQFF. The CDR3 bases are TGCAGTGCTCGGTCCGGGACTAGTTTGGACAATGAGCAGTTCTTC.

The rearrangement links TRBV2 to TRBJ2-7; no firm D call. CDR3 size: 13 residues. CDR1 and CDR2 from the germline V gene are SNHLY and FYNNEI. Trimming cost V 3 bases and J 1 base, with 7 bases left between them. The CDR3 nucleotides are TGTGCCAGCAGTGATGTGCAGTCCTACGAGCAGTACTTC. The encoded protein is CASSDVQSYEQYF.

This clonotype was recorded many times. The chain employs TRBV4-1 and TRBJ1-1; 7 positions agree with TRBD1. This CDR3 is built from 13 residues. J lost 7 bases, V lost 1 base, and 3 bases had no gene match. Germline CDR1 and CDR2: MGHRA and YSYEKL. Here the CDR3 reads CASSQGQGFEAFF. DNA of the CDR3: TGCGCCAGCAGCCAAGGACAGGGATTTGAAGCTTTCTTT.

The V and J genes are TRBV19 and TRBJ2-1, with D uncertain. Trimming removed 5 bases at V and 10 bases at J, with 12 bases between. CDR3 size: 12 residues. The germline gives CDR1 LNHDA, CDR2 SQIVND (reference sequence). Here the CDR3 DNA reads TGTGCCAGTAGTGGCATGGGGTGGGAGCAGTTCTTC. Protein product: CASSGMGWEQFF.

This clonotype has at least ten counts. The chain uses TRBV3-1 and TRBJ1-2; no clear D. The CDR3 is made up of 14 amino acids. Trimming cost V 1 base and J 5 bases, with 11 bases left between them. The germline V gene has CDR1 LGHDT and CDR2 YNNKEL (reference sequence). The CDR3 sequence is CASSQALQQYGYTF. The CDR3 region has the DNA TGTGCCAGCAGCCAAGCTTTACAGCAGTATGGCTACACCTTC. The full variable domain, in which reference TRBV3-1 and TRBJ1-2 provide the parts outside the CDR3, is DTAVSQTPKYLVTQMGNDKSIKCEQNLGHDTMYWYKQDSKKFLKIMFSYNNKELIINETVPNRFSPKSPDKAHLNLHINSLELGDSAVYFCASSQALQQYGYTFGSGTRLTVV.

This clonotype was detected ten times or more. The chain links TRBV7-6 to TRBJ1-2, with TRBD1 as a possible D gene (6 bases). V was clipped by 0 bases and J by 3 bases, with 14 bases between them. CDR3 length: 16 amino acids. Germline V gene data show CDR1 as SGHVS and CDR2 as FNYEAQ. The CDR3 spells CASSLAAGAIDYGYTF. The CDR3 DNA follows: TGTGCCAGCAGCTTAGCGGCGGGGGCTATAGACTATGGCTACACCTTC. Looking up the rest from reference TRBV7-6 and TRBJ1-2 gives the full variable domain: GAGVSQSPRYKVTKRGQDVALRCDPISGHVSLYWYRQALGQGPEFLTYFNYEAQQDKSGLPNDRFSAERPEGSISTLTIQRTEQRDSAMYRCASSLAAGAIDYGYTFGSGTRLTVV.

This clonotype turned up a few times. CDR3 bases: TGCAGCGTCTCTAGGTCCAGGGACACTGAAGCTTTCTTT. It specifies CSVSRSRDTEAFF. This chain connects TRBV29-1 to TRBJ1-1; D is perhaps TRBD1 (5 bases). Deletions cut 6 bases from V and 3 bases from J, with 14 bases between. Germline V gene data show CDR1 as SQVTM and CDR2 as ANQGSEA. CDR3 length equals 13 residues. Full variable domain (outside the CDR3, taken from reference TRBV29-1 and TRBJ1-1): SAVISQKPSRDICQRGTSLTIQCQVDSQVTMMFWYRQQPGQSLTLIATANQGSEATYESGFVIDKFPISRPNLTFSTLTVSNMSPEDSSIYLCSVSRSRDTEAFFGQGTRLTVV.

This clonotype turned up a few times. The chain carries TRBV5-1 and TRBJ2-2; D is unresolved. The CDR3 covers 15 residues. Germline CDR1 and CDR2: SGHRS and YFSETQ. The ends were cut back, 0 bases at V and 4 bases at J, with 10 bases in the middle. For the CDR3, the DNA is TGCGCCAGCAGCTTGGGTACAAGTGTCACCGGGGAGCTGTTTTTT. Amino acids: CASSLGTSVTGELFF. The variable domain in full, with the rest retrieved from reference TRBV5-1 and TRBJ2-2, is KAGVTQTPRYLIKTRGQQVTLSCSPISGHRSVSWYQQTPGQGLQFLFEYFSETQRNKGNFPGRFSGRQFSNSRSEMNVSTLELGDSALYLCASSLGTSVTGELFFGEGSRLTVL.

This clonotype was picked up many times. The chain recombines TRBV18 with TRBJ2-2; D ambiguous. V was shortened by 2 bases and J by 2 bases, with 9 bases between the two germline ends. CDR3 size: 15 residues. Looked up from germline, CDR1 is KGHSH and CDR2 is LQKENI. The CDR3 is CASSPAESNTGELFF. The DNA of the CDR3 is TGTGCCAGCTCACCAGCAGAGTCAAACACCGGGGAGCTGTTTTTT.

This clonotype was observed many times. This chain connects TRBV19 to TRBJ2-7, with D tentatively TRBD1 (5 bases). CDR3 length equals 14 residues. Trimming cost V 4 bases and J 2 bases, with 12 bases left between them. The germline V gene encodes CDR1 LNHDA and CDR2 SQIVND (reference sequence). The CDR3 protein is CASSKLDSAYEQYF. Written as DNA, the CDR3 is TGTGCCAGTAGTAAACTCGACAGTGCCTACGAGCAGTACTTC. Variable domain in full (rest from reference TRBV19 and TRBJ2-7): DGGITQSPKYLFRKEGQNVTLSCEQNLNHDAMYWYRQDPGQGLRLIYYSQIVNDFQKGDIAEGYSVSREKKESFPLTVTSAQKNPTAFYLCASSKLDSAYEQYFGPGTRLTVT.

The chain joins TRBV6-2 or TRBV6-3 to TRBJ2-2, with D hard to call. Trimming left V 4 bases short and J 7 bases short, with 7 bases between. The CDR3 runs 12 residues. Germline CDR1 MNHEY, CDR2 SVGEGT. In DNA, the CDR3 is TGTGCCAGCAGTTGGGTCGTCGGGGAGCTGTTTTTT. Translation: CASSWVVGELFF.

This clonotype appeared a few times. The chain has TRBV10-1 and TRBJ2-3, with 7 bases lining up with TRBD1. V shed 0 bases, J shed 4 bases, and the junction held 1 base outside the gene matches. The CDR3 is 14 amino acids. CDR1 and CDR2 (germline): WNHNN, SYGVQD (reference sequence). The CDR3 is CASSESTGSDTQYF. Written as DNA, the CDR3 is TGCGCCAGCAGTGAGTCGACAGGGTCAGATACGCAGTATTTT.

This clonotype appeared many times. The CDR3 is CSARGGTGGVTEAFF. CDR3 bases: TGCAGTGCTAGAGGCGGGACAGGGGGTGTTACTGAAGCTTTCTTT. The rearrangement links TRBV20-1 to TRBJ1-1, with 11 bases that match TRBD1. The CDR3 runs 15 residues. Losses at the gene ends were 1 base for V and 5 bases for J; bases not matched to a gene: 6. Per the germline V gene, CDR1 is DFQATT and CDR2 is SNEGSKA (reference sequence).

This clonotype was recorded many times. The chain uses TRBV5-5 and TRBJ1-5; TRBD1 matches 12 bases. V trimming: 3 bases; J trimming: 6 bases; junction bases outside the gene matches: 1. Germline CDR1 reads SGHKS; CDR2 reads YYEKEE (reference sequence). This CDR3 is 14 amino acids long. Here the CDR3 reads CASSWGQGAQPQHF. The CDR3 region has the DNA TGTGCCAGCAGCTGGGGACAGGGGGCTCAGCCCCAGCATTTT. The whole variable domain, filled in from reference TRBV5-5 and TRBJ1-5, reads DAGVTQSPTHLIKTRGQQVTLRCSPISGHKSVSWYQQVLGQGPQFIFQYYEKEERGRGNFPDRFSARQFPNYSSELNVNALLLGDSALYLCASSWGQGAQPQHFGDGTRLSIL.